This T cell receptor beta chain was recorded in a study of T cells in tuberculosis. The J segment lost 5 bases and the V segment lost 6 bases, leaving 10 bases of the junction unmatched. This CDR3 contains 14 residues. CDR1 KGHSH and CDR2 LQKENI come from the germline V gene. TCRdb's copy holds only in-frame clones and misses some; the assay was immunoSEQ multiplex PCR. This table has 20,000 to 25,000 clones, more than 80% appearing once. The source of this sequence is a donor aged 10-30 years with latent tuberculosis or without tuberculosis infection. Some clones in this sample may be carry-over from other donors' samples. The J gene is TRBJ2-7, the V gene TRBV18, with 7 bases that match TRBD1. What was sequenced was PBMCs. As DNA, the CDR3 is TGTGCCAGCTCCAAATGGGACAGTACTAACGAGCAGTACTTC. This codes for CASSKWDSTNEQYF.